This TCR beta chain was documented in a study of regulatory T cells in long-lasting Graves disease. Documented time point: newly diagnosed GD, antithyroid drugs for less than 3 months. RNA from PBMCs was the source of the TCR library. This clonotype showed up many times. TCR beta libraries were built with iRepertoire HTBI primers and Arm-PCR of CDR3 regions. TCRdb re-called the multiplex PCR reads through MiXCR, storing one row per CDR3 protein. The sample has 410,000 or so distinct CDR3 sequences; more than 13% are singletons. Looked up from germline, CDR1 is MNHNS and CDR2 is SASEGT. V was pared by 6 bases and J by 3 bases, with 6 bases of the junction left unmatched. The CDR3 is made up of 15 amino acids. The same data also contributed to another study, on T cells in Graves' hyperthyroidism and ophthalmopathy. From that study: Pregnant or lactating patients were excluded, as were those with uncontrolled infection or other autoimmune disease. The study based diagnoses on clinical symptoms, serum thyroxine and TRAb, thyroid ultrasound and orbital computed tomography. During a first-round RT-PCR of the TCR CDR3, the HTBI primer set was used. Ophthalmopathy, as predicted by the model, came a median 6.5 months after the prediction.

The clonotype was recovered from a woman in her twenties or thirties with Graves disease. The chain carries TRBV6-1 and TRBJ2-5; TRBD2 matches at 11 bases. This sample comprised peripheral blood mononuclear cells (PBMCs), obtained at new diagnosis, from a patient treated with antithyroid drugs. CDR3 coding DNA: TGTGCCAGCAGACCCGGGACTAGCGGCAAAGAGACCCAGTACTTC. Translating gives CASRPGTSGKETQYF.